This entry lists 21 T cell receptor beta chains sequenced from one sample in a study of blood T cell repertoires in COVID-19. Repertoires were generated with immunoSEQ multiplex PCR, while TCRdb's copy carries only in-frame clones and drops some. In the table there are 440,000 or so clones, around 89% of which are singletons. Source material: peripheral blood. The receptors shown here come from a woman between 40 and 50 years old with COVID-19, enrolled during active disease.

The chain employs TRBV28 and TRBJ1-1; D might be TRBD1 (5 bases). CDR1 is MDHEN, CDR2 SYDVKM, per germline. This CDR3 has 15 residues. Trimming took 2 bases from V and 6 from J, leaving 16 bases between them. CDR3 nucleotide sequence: TGTGCCAGCAGTTTAGGGACGGGGGGAAGAGCTGAAGCTTTCTTT. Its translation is CASSLGTGGRAEAFF.

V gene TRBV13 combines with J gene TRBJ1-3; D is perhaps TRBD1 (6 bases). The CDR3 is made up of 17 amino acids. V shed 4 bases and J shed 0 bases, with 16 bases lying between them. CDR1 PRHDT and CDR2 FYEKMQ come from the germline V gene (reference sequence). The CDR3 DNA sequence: TGTGCCAGCAGCTCGCATGGGGGCCCACGCTCTGGAAACACCATATATTTT. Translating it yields CASSSHGGPRSGNTIYF.

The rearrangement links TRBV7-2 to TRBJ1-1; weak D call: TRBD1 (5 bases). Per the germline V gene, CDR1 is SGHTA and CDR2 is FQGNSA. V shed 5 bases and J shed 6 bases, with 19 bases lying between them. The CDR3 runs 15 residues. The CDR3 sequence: CASSLRGGRVSEAFF. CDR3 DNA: TGTGCCAGCAGCCTAAGGGGAGGGAGGGTCTCTGAAGCTTTCTTT.

CDR3 DNA: TGCGCCAGCAGACCCGGGACAGCGGTCAATCAGCCCCAGCATTTT. It is translated as CASRPGTAVNQPQHF. V is TRBV5-1 and J is TRBJ1-5; 7 bases align to TRBD1. J was trimmed by 3 bases and V by 5 bases; bases with no gene match: 8. Germline lookup yields CDR1 SGHRS and CDR2 YFSETQ. The CDR3 extends over 15 amino acids.

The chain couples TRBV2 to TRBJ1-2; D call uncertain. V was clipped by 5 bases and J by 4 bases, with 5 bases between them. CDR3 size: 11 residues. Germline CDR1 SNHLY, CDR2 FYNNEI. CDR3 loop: CASSPTYGYTF. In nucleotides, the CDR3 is TGTGCCAGCAGTCCTACCTATGGCTACACCTTC. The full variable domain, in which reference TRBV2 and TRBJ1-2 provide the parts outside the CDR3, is EPEVTQTPSHQVTQMGQEVILRCVPISNHLYFYWYRQILGQKVEFLVSFYNNEISEKSEIFDDQFSVERPDGSNFTLKIRSTKLEDSAMYFCASSPTYGYTFGSGTRLTVV.

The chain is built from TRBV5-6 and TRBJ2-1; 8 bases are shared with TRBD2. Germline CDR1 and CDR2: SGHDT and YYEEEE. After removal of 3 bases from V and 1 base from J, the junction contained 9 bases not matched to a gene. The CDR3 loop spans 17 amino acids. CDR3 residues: CASSWPLRGASYNEQFF. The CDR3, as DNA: TGTGCCAGCAGCTGGCCCCTGCGGGGGGCATCCTACAATGAGCAGTTCTTC.

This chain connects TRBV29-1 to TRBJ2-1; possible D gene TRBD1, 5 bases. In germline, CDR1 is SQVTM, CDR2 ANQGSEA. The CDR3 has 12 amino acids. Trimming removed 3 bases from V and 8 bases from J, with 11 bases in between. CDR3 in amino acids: CSVETEKDEQFF. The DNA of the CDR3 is TGCAGCGTTGAGACAGAGAAGGATGAGCAGTTCTTC.

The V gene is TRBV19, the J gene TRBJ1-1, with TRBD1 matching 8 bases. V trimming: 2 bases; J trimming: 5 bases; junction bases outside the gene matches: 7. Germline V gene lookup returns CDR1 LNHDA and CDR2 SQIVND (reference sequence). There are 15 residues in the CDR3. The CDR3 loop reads CASSIPDREVTEAFF. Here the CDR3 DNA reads TGTGCCAGTAGTATACCGGACAGGGAGGTTACTGAAGCTTTCTTT. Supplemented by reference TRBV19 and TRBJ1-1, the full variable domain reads DGGITQSPKYLFRKEGQNVTLSCEQNLNHDAMYWYRQDPGQGLRLIYYSQIVNDFQKGDIAEGYSVSREKKESFPLTVTSAQKNPTAFYLCASSIPDREVTEAFFGQGTRLTVV.

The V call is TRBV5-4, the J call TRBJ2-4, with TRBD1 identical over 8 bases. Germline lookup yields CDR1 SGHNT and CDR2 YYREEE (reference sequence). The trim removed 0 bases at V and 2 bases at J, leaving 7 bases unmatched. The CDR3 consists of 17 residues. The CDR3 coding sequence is TGTGCCAGCAGCTTGGCCTCACAGGGGGTAACCAAAAACATTCAGTACTTC. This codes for CASSLASQGVTKNIQYF.

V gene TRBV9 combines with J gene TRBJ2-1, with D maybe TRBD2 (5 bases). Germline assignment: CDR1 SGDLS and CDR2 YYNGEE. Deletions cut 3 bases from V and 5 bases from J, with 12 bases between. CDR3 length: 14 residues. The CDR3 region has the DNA TGTGCCAGCAGCGGTAGGAGGTCGGACAATGAGCAGTTCTTC. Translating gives CASSGRRSDNEQFF.

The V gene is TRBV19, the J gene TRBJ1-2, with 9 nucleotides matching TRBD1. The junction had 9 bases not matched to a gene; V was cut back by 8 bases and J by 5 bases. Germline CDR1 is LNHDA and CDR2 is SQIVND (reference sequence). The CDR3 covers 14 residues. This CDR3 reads CASQPGTGFYGYTF. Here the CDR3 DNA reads TGTGCCAGTCAACCCGGGACAGGGTTTTATGGCTACACCTTC.

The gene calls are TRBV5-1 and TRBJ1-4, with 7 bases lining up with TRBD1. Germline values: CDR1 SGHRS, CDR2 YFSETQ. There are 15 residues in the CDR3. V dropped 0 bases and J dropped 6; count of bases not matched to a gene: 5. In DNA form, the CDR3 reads TGCGCCAGCAGCTTGGTCGGGACAGATTATGAAAAACTGTTTTTT. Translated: CASSLVGTDYEKLFF.

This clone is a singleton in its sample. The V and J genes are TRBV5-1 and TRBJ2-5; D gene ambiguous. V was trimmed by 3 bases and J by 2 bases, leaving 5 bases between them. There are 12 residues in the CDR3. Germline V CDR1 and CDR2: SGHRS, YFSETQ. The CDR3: CASSSQQETQYF. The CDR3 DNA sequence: TGCGCCAGCAGCTCCCAACAAGAGACCCAGTACTTC. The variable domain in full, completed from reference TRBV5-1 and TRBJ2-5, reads KAGVTQTPRYLIKTRGQQVTLSCSPISGHRSVSWYQQTPGQGLQFLFEYFSETQRNKGNFPGRFSGRQFSNSRSEMNVSTLELGDSALYLCASSSQQETQYFGPGTRLLVL.

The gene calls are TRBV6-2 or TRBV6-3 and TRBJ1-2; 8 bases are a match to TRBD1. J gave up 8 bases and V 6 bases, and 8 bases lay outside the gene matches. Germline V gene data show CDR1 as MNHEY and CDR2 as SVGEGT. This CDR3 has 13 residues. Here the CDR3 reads CASSKQGGFGYTF. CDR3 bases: TGTGCCAGCAGCAAACAGGGGGGCTTCGGCTACACCTTC.

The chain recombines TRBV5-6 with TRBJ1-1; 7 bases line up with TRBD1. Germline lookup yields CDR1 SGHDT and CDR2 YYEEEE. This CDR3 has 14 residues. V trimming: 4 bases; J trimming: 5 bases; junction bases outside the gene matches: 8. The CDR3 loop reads CASSGRQGLTEAFF. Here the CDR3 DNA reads TGTGCCAGCAGCGGTCGACAGGGTTTGACTGAAGCTTTCTTT.

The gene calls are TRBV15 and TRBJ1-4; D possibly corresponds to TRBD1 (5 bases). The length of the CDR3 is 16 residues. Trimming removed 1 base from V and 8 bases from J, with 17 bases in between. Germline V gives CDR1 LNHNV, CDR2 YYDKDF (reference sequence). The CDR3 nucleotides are TGTGCCACCAGCAGAGGGGGAGCGGGGACTGGGGAAAAACTGTTTTTT. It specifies CATSRGGAGTGEKLFF.

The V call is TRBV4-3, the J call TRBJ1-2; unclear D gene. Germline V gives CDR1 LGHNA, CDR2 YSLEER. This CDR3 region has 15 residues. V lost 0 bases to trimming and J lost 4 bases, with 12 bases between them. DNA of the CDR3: TGCGCCAGCAGCCAAGATCCAGGAGGGAGCTATGGCTACACCTTC. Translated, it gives CASSQDPGGSYGYTF.

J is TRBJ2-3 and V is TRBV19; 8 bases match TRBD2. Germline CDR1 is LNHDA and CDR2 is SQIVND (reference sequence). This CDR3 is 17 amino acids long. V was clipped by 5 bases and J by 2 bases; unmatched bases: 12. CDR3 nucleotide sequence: TGTGCCAGTAGTCCGCGGGGGGACTCGTCTCCCACAGATACGCAGTATTTT. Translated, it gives CASSPRGDSSPTDTQYF.

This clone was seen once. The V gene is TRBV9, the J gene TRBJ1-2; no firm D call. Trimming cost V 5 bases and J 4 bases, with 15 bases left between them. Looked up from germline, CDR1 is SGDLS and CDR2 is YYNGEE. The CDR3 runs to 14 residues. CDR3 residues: CASSRSQPVYGYTF. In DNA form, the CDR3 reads TGTGCCAGCAGTCGTAGTCAACCCGTCTATGGCTACACCTTC. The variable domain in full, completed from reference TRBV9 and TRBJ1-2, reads DSGVTQTPKHLITATGQRVTLRCSPRSGDLSVYWYQQSLDQGLQFLIQYYNGEERAKGNILERFSAQQFPDLHSELNLSSLELGDSALYFCASSRSQPVYGYTFGSGTRLTVV.

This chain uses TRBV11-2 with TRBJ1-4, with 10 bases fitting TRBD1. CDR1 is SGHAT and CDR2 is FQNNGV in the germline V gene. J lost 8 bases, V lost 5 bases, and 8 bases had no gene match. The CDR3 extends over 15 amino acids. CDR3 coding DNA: TGTGCCAGCAGCCCCACAGACAGGGGGCGGGAAAAACTGTTTTTT. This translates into CASSPTDRGREKLFF.

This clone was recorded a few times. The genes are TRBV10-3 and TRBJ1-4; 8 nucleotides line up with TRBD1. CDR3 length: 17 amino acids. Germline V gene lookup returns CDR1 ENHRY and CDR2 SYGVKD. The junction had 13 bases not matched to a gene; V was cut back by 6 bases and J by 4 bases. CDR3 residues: CAISTVLGQGRNEKLFF. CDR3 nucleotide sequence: TGTGCCATCAGCACCGTACTAGGACAGGGACGTAATGAAAAACTGTTTTTT.